A selection of T cell receptor beta chains follows, all from one sample in a study of neoadjuvant anti-PD-1 for oral cavity cancer. Here immunoSEQ multiplex PCR was the method, and the copy in TCRdb shows in-frame clones only, minus some. The sample lists approximately 15,000 clones; approximately 40% were seen once. The source material was tumor tissue, sampled after nivolumab (anti-PD-1) treatment. These receptors were obtained from a person between 40 and 85 years old with oral cavity squamous cell carcinoma. Both conserved end residues are part of each CDR3. The order of the fields is CDR3 length, D gene, J gene, clone size, V gene, CDR3 protein, CDR3 DNA. A D gene is named only where the DNA matches it firmly. Clone size is shown for a subset of rows, as once, few, many or a class of expanded clone.

>13|-|TRBJ2-7|-|TRBV11-3
CASSFGEGHEQYF
TGTGCCAGCAGCTTCGGCGAAGGGCACGAGCAGTACTTC
>12|-|TRBJ1-5|-|TRBV30
CAWSGGNQPQHF
TGTGCCTGGAGTGGTGGCAATCAGCCCCAGCATTTT
>14|-|TRBJ1-6|-|TRBV5-8
CASSPGRRNSPLHF
TGTGCCAGCAGCCCGGGACGGAGAAATTCACCCCTCCACTTT
>14|TRBD1|TRBJ1-6|once|TRBV14
CASSLRGGNSPLHF
TGTGCCAGCAGCCTCAGGGGGGGAAATTCACCCCTCCACTTT
>14|TRBD1|TRBJ2-1|few|TRBV7-2
CASSFGTEYNEQFF
TGTGCCAGCAGCTTCGGGACAGAGTACAATGAGCAGTTCTTC
>18|TRBD2|TRBJ2-2|-|TRBV5-1
CASSLGPGLAGDTGELFF
TGCGCCAGCAGCTTGGGCCCGGGACTAGCGGGTGACACCGGGGAGCTGTTTTTT
>13|-|TRBJ2-7|-|TRBV7-2
CASRRRESYEQYF
TGTGCCAGCAGACGTCGGGAATCCTACGAGCAGTACTTC
>13|-|TRBJ1-1|few|TRBV2
CASSLEGNTEAFF
TGTGCCAGCAGTCTGGAGGGGAACACTGAAGCTTTCTTT
>15|TRBD1|TRBJ1-1|medium-sized|TRBV4-3
CASSRRGQGGAEAFF
TGCGCCAGCAGCCGAAGGGGACAGGGGGGCGCTGAAGCTTTCTTT
>14|-|TRBJ1-2|-|TRBV19
CASSITTPSGGYTF
TGTGCCAGTAGTATAACGACTCCATCGGGGGGCTACACCTTC
>14|-|TRBJ1-1|-|TRBV5-6
CASRGEQTGTEAFF
TGTGCCAGCAGGGGGGAACAAACCGGCACTGAAGCTTTCTTT
>14|-|TRBJ1-1|-|TRBV4-3
CASSQDRGGSEAFF
TGCGCCAGCAGCCAAGACAGGGGAGGATCTGAAGCTTTCTTT
>17|-|TRBJ2-6|-|TRBV10-3
CAISELGGGIWANVLTF
TGTGCCATCAGTGAGTTAGGGGGGGGTATCTGGGCCAACGTCCTGACTTTC
>16|-|TRBJ2-7|-|TRBV21-1
CASSKGHRVNSYEQYF
TGTGCCAGCAGCAAAGGGCACAGGGTGAACTCCTACGAGCAGTACTTC
>13|-|TRBJ2-5|-|TRBV7-6
CASSRPTEETQYF
TGTGCCAGCAGCCGACCGACAGAAGAGACCCAGTACTTC
>13|-|TRBJ1-1|few|TRBV10-3
CAISESLNTEAFF
TGTGCCATCAGTGAGAGTCTGAACACTGAAGCTTTCTTT
>15|TRBD1|TRBJ2-5|few|TRBV5-1
CASSWTGYTQETQYF
TGCGCCAGCAGCTGGACAGGTTATACCCAAGAGACCCAGTACTTC
>11|-|TRBJ2-7|medium-sized|TRBV28
CASSLRYEQYF
TGTGCCAGCAGTTTACGCTACGAGCAGTACTTC
>16|-|TRBJ2-7|-|TRBV28
CASSPPFTGSGYEQYF
TGTGCCAGCAGTCCTCCCTTCACTGGGAGCGGCTACGAGCAGTACTTC
>14|-|TRBJ1-1|-|TRBV7-7
CASSEFSENTEAFF
TGTGCCAGCAGTGAATTCTCAGAGAACACTGAAGCTTTCTTT
>15|TRBD2|TRBJ2-3|-|TRBV2
CASSDYGGGPDTQYF
TGTGCCAGCAGTGATTACGGGGGGGGTCCAGATACGCAGTATTTT
>15|-|TRBJ2-3|-|TRBV15
CATSREGRFEDTQYF
TGTGCCACCAGCAGAGAAGGCAGATTCGAGGATACGCAGTATTTT
>15|TRBD1|TRBJ1-2|-|TRBV7-8
CASSFLGQGNYGYTF
TGTGCCAGCAGCTTCCTAGGACAGGGGAACTATGGCTACACCTTC